Below, 17 T cell receptor beta chains from the same sample are listed, as sequenced in a study of CDR3 diversity in severe acne. MiXCR, run by TCRdb on the PCR reads, gives a single entry per CDR3 protein. This sample carries more than 80,000 distinct CDR3 sequences, approximately 49% of them seen once, and the ten largest clones take around a tenth. Sequenced input: blood. The source is a male donor with severe acne vulgaris.

This clonotype was recorded at least ten times. This chain uses TRBV14 with TRBJ2-1; D might be TRBD2 (6 bases). The V gene lost 3 bases and the J gene lost 5 bases, with 17 bases spanning the gap. CDR3 length equals 16 residues. The germline V gene encodes CDR1 SGHDN and CDR2 FVKESK. CDR3 protein: CASSQRPGAQNNEQFF. For the CDR3, the DNA is TGTGCCAGCAGCCAGAGACCGGGAGCACAGAACAATGAGCAGTTCTTC.

The V call is TRBV2, the J call TRBJ1-2, with TRBD1 identical over 10 bases. Trimming took 5 bases from V and 3 from J; bases not matched to a gene: 9. There are 16 residues in the CDR3. CDR1 SNHLY and CDR2 FYNNEI come from the germline V gene. CDR3 nucleotides: TGTGCCAGCAGTTCAAGCGGGACAGGGGAGGACTATGGCTACACCTTC. Its protein product is CASSSSGTGEDYGYTF.

V usage is TRBV6-4 and J usage is TRBJ2-2; D is perhaps TRBD1 or TRBD2 (6 bases each). CDR3 size: 14 residues. Germline CDR1 reads MRHNA; CDR2 reads SNTAGT. V dropped 5 bases and J dropped 3 bases, with 10 bases sitting between them. CDR3 protein: CASSRGVYTGELFF. CDR3 nucleotide sequence: TGTGCCAGCAGTAGGGGGGTGTACACCGGGGAGCTGTTTTTT.

In its sample, this clonotype was seen many times. This chain connects TRBV19 to TRBJ1-2; 10 bases line up with TRBD1. The CDR3 is 14 residues long. V shed 8 bases and J 4 bases; nucleotides not matched to a gene: 7. Germline V CDR1 and CDR2: LNHDA, SQIVND (reference sequence). CDR3 loop: CASFGTGESYGYTF. Here the CDR3 DNA reads TGTGCCAGTTTTGGGACAGGGGAAAGCTATGGCTACACCTTC.

V gene TRBV7-9 combines with J gene TRBJ1-1, with 9 positions matching TRBD1. V dropped 5 bases and J dropped 3; count of bases not matched to a gene: 16. CDR3 length: 18 amino acids. From germline, CDR1 is SEHNR and CDR2 FQNEAQ (reference sequence). The CDR3 bases are TGTGCCAGCAGCGCGAGGACAGGGGATATGGTTACGGACACTGAAGCTTTCTTT. Translated, it gives CASSARTGDMVTDTEAFF.

By frequency in the sample, this clonotype is medium-sized (0.01 to 0.1%). This chain joins TRBV19 and TRBJ2-2, with TRBD2 matching over 8 bases. CDR3 length: 13 residues. V was pared by 6 bases and J by 7 bases, with 4 bases of the junction left unmatched. Germline values: CDR1 LNHDA, CDR2 SQIVND (reference sequence). CDR3 sequence: CASSSGSNGELFF. CDR3 nucleotide sequence: TGTGCCAGTAGCAGCGGGAGTAACGGGGAGCTGTTTTTT.

The V call is TRBV2, the J call TRBJ2-2; the match to TRBD1 covers 7 bases. Germline V lookup: CDR1 SNHLY, CDR2 FYNNEI. The junction had 4 bases not matched to a gene; V was cut back by 6 bases and J by 0 bases. The CDR3 length is 15 residues. The CDR3 here is CASRGTEANTGELFF. In DNA, the CDR3 is TGTGCCAGCAGAGGGACAGAGGCGAACACCGGGGAGCTGTTTTTT.

V gene TRBV15 combines with J gene TRBJ2-7, with TRBD2 matching over 10 bases. This CDR3 is 14 amino acids long. V was clipped by 7 bases and J by 7 bases; unmatched bases: 10. CDR1 is LNHNV, CDR2 YYDKDF, per germline (reference sequence). CDR3 region: CATTAASGSGEQYF. CDR3 DNA: TGTGCCACCACCGCTGCTAGCGGGAGTGGGGAGCAGTACTTC.

The rearrangement links TRBV20-1 to TRBJ2-2; perhaps TRBD1 as D (6 bases). V dropped 7 bases and J dropped 3 bases, with 15 bases sitting between them. Looked up from germline, CDR1 is DFQATT and CDR2 is SNEGSKA (reference sequence). This CDR3 has 14 residues. CDR3 loop: CSDRGQHDTGELFF. CDR3 bases: TGCAGTGACAGAGGACAGCACGACACCGGGGAGCTGTTTTTT.

This clonotype was seen many times. The V call is TRBV20-1, the J call TRBJ1-3, with D possibly TRBD1 on 6 matching bases. Germline V gene sequence: CDR1 DFQATT, CDR2 SNEGSKA (reference sequence). V was cut by 1 base and J by 4 bases, with 14 bases left in between. The CDR3 length is 15 residues. The DNA of the CDR3 is TGCAGTGCTAGAGGTGGGGGGCGCAAGGGAAACACCATATATTTT. The encoded protein is CSARGGGRKGNTIYF.

Notes on this clonotype: A much larger clone lies a single base off, so this may be a read error. This sequence joins TRBV5-1 and TRBJ2-7; D not resolved. The germline V gene has CDR1 SGHRS and CDR2 YFSETQ. This CDR3 comprises 13 residues. CDR3 nucleotides: TGCGCCAGCAGCTTTGACATCTCCCGCGAGCGGTACTTC. Amino acid sequence: CASSFDISRERYF. Full variable domain (rest looked up from reference TRBV5-1 and TRBJ2-7): KAGVTQTPRYLIKTRGQQVTLSCSPISGHRSVSWYQQTPGQGLQFLFEYFSETQRNKGNFPGRFSGRQFSNSRSEMNVSTLELGDSALYLCASSFDISRERYFGPGTRLTVT.

On this clonotype: Without the conserved terminal phenylalanine or tryptophan, this CDR3 likely stems from a read error. No DNA is shown, since the ends of the CDR3 on it are uncertain; the CDR3 is the one TCRdb lists. J is TRBJ2-7 and V is TRBV29-1. Inclusive of both ends, the CDR3 amounts to 11 amino acids. CDR1 SQVTM and CDR2 ANQGSEA come from the germline V gene. The CDR3 loop is CSVPKGSRAYL.

In DNA form, the CDR3 reads TGTGCCACCAGCAGCCCGGGACAGTTCTCTGGAAACACCATATATTTT. Encoded protein: CATSSPGQFSGNTIYF. This chain connects TRBV15 to TRBJ1-3; the match to TRBD1 covers 7 bases. This CDR3 contains 16 residues. The germline CDR1 and CDR2 sequences are LNHNV and YYDKDF (reference sequence). J gave up 0 bases and V 3 bases, and 5 bases lay outside the gene matches.

J is TRBJ2-7 and V is TRBV11-2; 10 bases are shared with TRBD2. The junction had 9 bases not matched to a gene; V was cut back by 10 bases and J by 0 bases. The germline gives CDR1 SGHAT, CDR2 FQNNGV. The CDR3 spans 15 residues. The CDR3 nucleotides read TGTGCCACCGTAGCGGGAGGAATAAGCTCCTACGAGCAGTACTTC. This sequence encodes CATVAGGISSYEQYF. Full variable domain (rest looked up from reference TRBV11-2 and TRBJ2-7): EAGVAQSPRYKIIEKRQSVAFWCNPISGHATLYWYQQILGQGPKLLIQFQNNGVVDDSQLPKDRFSAERLKGVDSTLKIQPAKLEDSAVYLCATVAGGISSYEQYFGPGTRLTVT.

The V and J genes are TRBV7-9 and TRBJ1-6; no clear D. Germline values: CDR1 SEHNR, CDR2 FQNEAQ (reference sequence). The V and J ends lost 0 bases and 7 bases respectively, with 13 bases between them. The CDR3 runs to 16 residues. CDR3 in DNA: TGTGCCAGCAGCTTAGCGCCCGGACCTCAGAATTCACCCCTCCACTTT. Its protein product is CASSLAPGPQNSPLHF.

The rearrangement links TRBV5-1 to TRBJ1-1; 9 bases fit TRBD1. The length of the CDR3 is 15 residues. V lost 5 bases to trimming and J lost 1 base; unmatched junction nucleotides: 6. The germline gives CDR1 SGHRS, CDR2 YFSETQ. CDR3 sequence reads: CASRPGQGENTEAFF. DNA for the CDR3: TGCGCCAGCAGACCGGGACAGGGTGAGAACACTGAAGCTTTCTTT. The full variable domain, rest sourced from reference TRBV5-1 and TRBJ1-1, is KAGVTQTPRYLIKTRGQQVTLSCSPISGHRSVSWYQQTPGQGLQFLFEYFSETQRNKGNFPGRFSGRQFSNSRSEMNVSTLELGDSALYLCASRPGQGENTEAFFGQGTRLTVV.

V usage is TRBV6-1 and J usage is TRBJ2-3; TRBD2 is a possible D gene (5 bases). V was trimmed by 6 bases and J by 1 base, leaving 14 bases between them. This CDR3 spans 15 amino acids. The germline gives CDR1 MNHNS, CDR2 SASEGT. Here the CDR3 DNA reads TGTGCCAGCAGCACGAGCGCGAGGGGCACAGATACGCAGTATTTT. This codes for CASSTSARGTDTQYF.